This entry concerns a single T cell receptor (beta chain). No cognate antigen has been identified for it. There are no base qualities to consult, and no much larger clone falls within one base. In total, 666 healthy bone marrow donors made up the cohort. Cohort members were all nominally healthy when sampled, although unrecorded immune exposures were likely present. The donor was CMV seropositive and was included in the group of some 290 seropositive cohort members. A peripheral blood sample was collected from each donor, and TCR beta sequencing was performed on peripheral blood mononuclear cells. Genomic DNA extraction from the blood cell samples was performed with the Qiagen DNeasy Blood Extraction Kit. Library prep was done by the immunoSEQ multiplex PCR assay. For the multiplex PCR, a mixture combining 60 forward primers for TCR Vbeta segments and 13 reverse primers for TCR Jbeta segments was used. Amplification of the CDR3 region of rearranged TCR beta genes was performed with a multiplex PCR assay on genomic DNA. On the Illumina HiSeq System, the amplified TCR beta libraries were sequenced as 87-base-pair reads. The original pipeline was this. A later analysis counted about 76 million unique TCR beta chains across the 600 to 850 repertoires, and about 10 million of these chains were shared by at least two donors. A nearest-neighbor algorithm error-corrected the raw reads and collapsed the reads into unique sequences, merging closely related sequences to remove PCR and sequencing errors. CDR3 sequences were aligned to IMGT reference sequences to assign V, D and J gene segments. For a sequence to be retained, a match of at least six nucleotides was required to both a V gene segment and a J gene segment. Rearrangements were called productive when the CDR3 lacked stop codons and stayed in frame with V and J; all others were non-productive. Following IMGT convention, CDR3 was defined as the stretch from the second conserved V-encoded cysteine up to the conserved J-encoded phenylalanine. The earlier analysis of about 530 of the donors excluded any sequence lacking an unambiguous match to a single V gene segment. An earlier analysis of just under 600 of the donors called V segments functional above 56.7% productive rearrangements and segregating when the between-donor standard deviation exceeded 5%. A statistical classification framework was built to diagnose cytomegalovirus status from the catalog of TCR beta chain sequences. V and J gene assignment, in a later analysis, came from comparing TCR nucleotide sequences with IMGT/GENE-DB human TR gene sequences. Using the TCRdist pipeline, a later analysis assigned CDR3 sequences along with most-parsimonious VDJ recombination scenarios. In a later analysis, each TCR beta chain was defined by its CDR3 amino acid sequence together with its V-gene family, and reads without a unique V-gene family were excluded. As a way to deal with suspected cross-contamination and a sequencing artifact, a later analysis dropped nearly 600 nucleotide sequences that were highly shared and had low generation probability. For each public chain, a later analysis derived a clonal expansion index from normalized ranks of inferred template counts within each repertoire. In a later analysis, generation probabilities were computed using a VDJ recombination model fitted to out-of-frame rearrangements, and the results were checked against IGoR. Hypergeometric tests were used in a later analysis to score TCR-TCR, TCR-HLA and TCR-CMV co-occurrence, with a repertoire-size bias correction applied to the TCR pairs. To estimate false discovery rates, a later analysis permuted the HLA or CMV assignments 20 times. A later analysis grouped co-occurring TCRs with DBSCAN, adding TCRdist sequence similarity when clustering within HLA-allele-positive subsets. Repertoires with fewer than 30,000 or more than 120,000 public chains, plus five repertoires with anomalous nucleotide sharing, were excluded from co-occurrence clustering. Held by TCRdb, this immuneACCESS table contains in-frame sequences only and omits some clones. Under half of the omission traces to an unresolved V gene where checked; the cause of the rest is unknown. Clonal size and the V and J genes are those of that table, whereas D and trimming came from the DNA. A total of fewer than 250,000 clones appear in this sample, roughly 80% of them only once. Less than 4% of the sample goes to the ten largest clones.

The germline V gene provides CDR1 MGHRA and CDR2 YSYEKL. V sheds 1 base and J sheds 0 bases, leaving 13 bases between their ends. Taken from cysteine to phenylalanine, the CDR3 has 17 residues. Only the CDR3 DNA is retained, 51 bases long and in frame from the first base. The source of the sample is a study of cytomegalovirus exposure and HLA in healthy donors (dated by TCRdb to 2016 to 2017). Regarding the research as a whole: An earlier analysis of around 600 of the donors reported approximately 270 Gb of sequence data and 117 million unique TCR beta sequences from approximately 180 million T cells. Roughly 300 gigabases of sequencing data and roughly 81 million unique TCR sequences made up an early release that covered approximately 620 HLA-typed donors. The genetic ancestry cluster associated with self-reported Caucasian donors included 81% of the 398 genotyped donors. The study aimed to test whether signatures of past pathogen exposure could be identified by cataloging public T cell receptors. The study used immunosequencing to profile the T cell repertoires of approximately 690 subjects and linked those repertoires to cytomegalovirus serostatus. Besides the first cohort of 666 subjects, a separate validation cohort made up of 120 different subjects was used. The study combined high-throughput TCR immunosequencing, statistical association of individual TCRs with disease status, and machine learning to predict cytomegalovirus infection status. In a later analysis, previously published TCR beta repertoires from hundreds of donors were re-analyzed and high-resolution HLA genotyping was added so that TCR occurrence patterns could be studied. Rather than using new phenotypic data, the later analysis identified candidate immune exposures from TCR beta sequences and from how often those sequences occurred across donors. In an earlier analysis of around 540 of the donors, high-throughput TCR beta sequencing was used to judge whether each TCR beta V gene segment behaved as functional or pseudogenic. Donor age, sex, ethnicity and CMV serostatus were compiled alongside the repertoire data. A later genetic analysis used genome-wide SNP genotypes for about 55% of the 666 donors, treating that subset as a discovery cohort. Every repertoire in the discovery cohort had been generated on one and the same sequencing platform. HLA typing covered class I and class II loci at four-digit resolution. Typing coverage varied by locus: roughly 620-640 donors for A, B, C, DRB1 and DQB1; approximately 560 for DQA1; some 610 for DPA1; about 450 for DPB1. Roughly 5 DR-DQ haplotypes were treated as single units for association and clustering because of strong linkage in the cohort. Across some 400 genotyped donors of the cohort, an average of approximately 240,000 unique TCR beta nucleotide sequences per donor were sequenced, and roughly a sixth of those sequences were non-productive.

The paper's findings and limits, for the study overall: According to a later analysis, parvovirus B19, influenza, CMV and Epstein-Barr virus appeared linked to several top co-occurrence clusters. This cohort had only TCR beta chains sequenced, and the lack of alpha or paired-chain data limited which features could be detected. In a later analysis, some 18,000 TCR beta sequences were associated with specific HLA alleles at a false discovery rate of 0.05. Correlated functional status among segregating V segments might be attributable to linkage disequilibrium, but an unknown experimental factor could not be ruled out. In a later genetic analysis, a missense DCLRE1C variant was associated with V-gene and J-gene trimming of TCR beta chains, and the association was replicated in an independent cohort. Roughly uniform sequencing depth across donors was assumed in presence/absence analyses, although this assumption may not hold. CMV serostatus was the only immune exposure information available for the cohort. A further reported finding was that TCR beta sequences accurately predicted the HLA-A and HLA-B alleles for most subjects in the first cohort. In a later analysis, most CMV-associated TCR beta chains were found to appear HLA-restricted, with HLA associations seemingly driven largely by CMV exposure. When HLA alleles, especially DR and DQ, strongly co-occurred, TCR associations were difficult to assign to individual alleles. A cluster of highly shared sequence variants was judged likely to represent a technical artifact of the sequencing pipeline. Most TCR sequences were observed very rarely across donors, whereas some public TCRs were present in many individuals. Because HLA typing was unavailable for some donors at each locus, only the typed subset was used in association tests. In vitro tests confirmed that a few of the cytomegalovirus-associated TCR beta chains recognize cytomegalovirus antigens. Because the 87-base-pair reads could not distinguish some IMGT-functional V segments, including TRBV6-2 and TRBV6-3, those segments were excluded. The authors suggested that the approach could potentially be generalized to other disease states and immunological phenotypes. In a later analysis, HLA-associated TCR beta chains showed more clonal expansion and lower generation probabilities than non-associated chains that were equally common. The earlier analysis of nearly 600 of the donors excluded over 15 rarely observed V segments, including chromosome 9 orphons, because counts were too low. In an earlier analysis of approximately 590 of the donors, most TCR beta V segments appeared in productive rearrangements about 90% or about 30% of the time, broadly matching IMGT annotations. In a later analysis, the rate of TCR association differed among HLA loci, with DRB1 alleles having the most associated TCRs and HLA-C alleles having the fewest. The study gave a list of 150 to 200 TCR beta chains associated with cytomegalovirus. Cytomegalovirus status was reported to be diagnosed by the classifier with high specificity and sensitivity in both the original and validation cohorts. According to a later genetic analysis, donors in an Asian-associated ancestry cluster had fewer N-insertions in productive TCRs than the roughly 700-donor mean.

The sequence joins TRBV4-1 to TRBJ2-1, and possibly TRBD2, on 6 matching bases. This TCR came from a woman aged 25 to 45 in good health and CMV-seropositive. The sequencing sample was made of PBMCs. The CDR3 here reads CASSQGDFKFSYNEQFF. The sequence in DNA is TGCGCCAGCAGCCAAGGGGACTTCAAATTCTCCTACAATGAGCAGTTCTTC.